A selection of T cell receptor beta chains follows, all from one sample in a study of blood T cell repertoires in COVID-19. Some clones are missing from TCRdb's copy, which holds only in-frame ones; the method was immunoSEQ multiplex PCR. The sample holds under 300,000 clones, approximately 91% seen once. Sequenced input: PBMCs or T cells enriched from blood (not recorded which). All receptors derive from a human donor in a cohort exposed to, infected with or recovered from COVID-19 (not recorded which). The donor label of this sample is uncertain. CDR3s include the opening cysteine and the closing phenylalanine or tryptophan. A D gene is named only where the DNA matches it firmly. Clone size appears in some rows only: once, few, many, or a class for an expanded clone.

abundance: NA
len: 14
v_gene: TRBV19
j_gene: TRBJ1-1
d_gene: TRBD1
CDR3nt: TGTGCCAGTAGTATCAACAGGGGGGGGCCTGAAGCTTTCTTT
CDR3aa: CASSINRGGPEAFF

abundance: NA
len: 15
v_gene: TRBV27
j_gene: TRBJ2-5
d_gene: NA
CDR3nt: TGTGCCAGCAGTTTATCGCTCGGACTTCAAGAGACCCAGTACTTC
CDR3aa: CASSLSLGLQETQYF

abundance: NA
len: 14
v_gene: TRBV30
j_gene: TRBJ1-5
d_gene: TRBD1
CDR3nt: TGTGCCTGGAGTGAGGAGGGGGCGGGTCAGCCCCAGCATTTT
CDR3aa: CAWSEEGAGQPQHF

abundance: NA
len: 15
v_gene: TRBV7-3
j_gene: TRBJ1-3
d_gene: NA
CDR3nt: TGTGCCAGCCCCACCCTCAGGGGAGCCGGAAACACCATATATTTT
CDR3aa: CASPTLRGAGNTIYF

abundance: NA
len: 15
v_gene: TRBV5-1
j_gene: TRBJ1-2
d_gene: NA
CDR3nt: TGCGCCAGCAGCTCCCCGAGGGGGGGGGACTATGGCTACACCTTC
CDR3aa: CASSSPRGGDYGYTF

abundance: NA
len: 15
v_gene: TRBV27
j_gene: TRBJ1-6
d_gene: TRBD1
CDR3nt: TGTGCCAGCAGTTCCCGGGACAGTAGTAATTCACCCCTCCACTTT
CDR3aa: CASSSRDSSNSPLHF

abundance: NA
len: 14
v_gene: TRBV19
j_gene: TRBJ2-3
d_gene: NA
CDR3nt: TGTGCCAGTAGTATCGAGGCCCCGCCGGATACGCAGTATTTT
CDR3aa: CASSIEAPPDTQYF

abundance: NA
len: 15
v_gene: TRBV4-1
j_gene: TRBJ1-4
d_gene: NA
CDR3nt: TGCGCCAGCAGGGCGGTCAGGGGAACTAATGAAAAACTGTTTTTT
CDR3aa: CASRAVRGTNEKLFF

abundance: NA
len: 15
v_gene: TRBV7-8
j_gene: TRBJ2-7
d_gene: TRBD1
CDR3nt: TGTGCCAGCAGCTTAAGACAGGGATACTCCTACGAGCAGTACTTC
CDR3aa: CASSLRQGYSYEQYF

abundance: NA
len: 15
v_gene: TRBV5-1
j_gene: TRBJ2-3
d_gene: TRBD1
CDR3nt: TGCGCCAGCAGCTTAGTACAGGGGGGCACAGATACGCAGTATTTT
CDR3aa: CASSLVQGGTDTQYF

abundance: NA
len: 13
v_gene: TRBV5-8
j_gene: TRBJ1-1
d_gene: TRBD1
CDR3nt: TGTGCCAGCAGCCCCGGGACAGGAGGGGAAGCTTTCTTT
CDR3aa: CASSPGTGGEAFF

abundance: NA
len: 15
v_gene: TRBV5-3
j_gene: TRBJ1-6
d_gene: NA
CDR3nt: TGTGCCAGAAGTTTTGGACAGCCACAAAATTCACCCCTCCACTTT
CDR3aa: CARSFGQPQNSPLHF

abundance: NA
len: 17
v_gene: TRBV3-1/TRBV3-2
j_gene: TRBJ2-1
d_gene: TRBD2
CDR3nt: TGTGCCAGCAGCCAGGACCTCCTAGCGGGGGGGCCAGATGAGCAGTTCTTC
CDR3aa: CASSQDLLAGGPDEQFF

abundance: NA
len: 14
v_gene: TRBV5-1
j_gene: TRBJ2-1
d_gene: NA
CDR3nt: TGCGCCAGCAGCTTGGGAGGGTTGAACAATGAGCAGTTCTTC
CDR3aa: CASSLGGLNNEQFF

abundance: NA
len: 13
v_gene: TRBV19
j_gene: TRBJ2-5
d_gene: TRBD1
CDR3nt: TGTGCCAGTAGTGTGACAGGGGAAGAGACCCAGTACTTC
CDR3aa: CASSVTGEETQYF

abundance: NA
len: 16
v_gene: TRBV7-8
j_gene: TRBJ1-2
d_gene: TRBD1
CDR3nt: TGTGCCAGCAGCTCAACAGGGGGCTGGGGAAACTATGGCTACACCTTC
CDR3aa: CASSSTGGWGNYGYTF

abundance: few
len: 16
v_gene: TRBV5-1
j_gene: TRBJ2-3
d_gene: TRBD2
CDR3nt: TGCGCCAGCAGCTCCGATCTAGCGGGTGGCACAGATACGCAGTATTTT
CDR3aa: CASSSDLAGGTDTQYF

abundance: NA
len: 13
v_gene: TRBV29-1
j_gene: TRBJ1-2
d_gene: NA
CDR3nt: TGCAGCGTTCCTGGGGGGGTTCTCTATGGCTACACCTTC
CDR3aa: CSVPGGVLYGYTF

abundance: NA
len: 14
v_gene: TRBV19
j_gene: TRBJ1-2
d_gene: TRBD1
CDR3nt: TGTGCCAGTAGAGGGACAGGGTCGAACTATGGCTACACCTTC
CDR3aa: CASRGTGSNYGYTF

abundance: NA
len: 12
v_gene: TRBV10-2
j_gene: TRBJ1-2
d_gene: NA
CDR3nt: TGCGCCAGCGTGGAGGGGAACTATGGCTACACCTTC
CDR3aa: CASVEGNYGYTF

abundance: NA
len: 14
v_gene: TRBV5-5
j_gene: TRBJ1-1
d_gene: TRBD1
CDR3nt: TGTGCCAGCAGGCCAACGGGACAGGGCACTGAAGCTTTCTTT
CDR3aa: CASRPTGQGTEAFF

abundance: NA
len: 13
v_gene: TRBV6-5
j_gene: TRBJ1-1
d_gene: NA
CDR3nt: TGTGCCAGCAGTTACGGCAGGGACATGGAAGCTTTCTTT
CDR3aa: CASSYGRDMEAFF

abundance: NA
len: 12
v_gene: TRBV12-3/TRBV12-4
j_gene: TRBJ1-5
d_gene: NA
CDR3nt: TGTGCCAGCAGTTTAAGGTCAGGGGCCCAGCATTTT
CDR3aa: CASSLRSGAQHF

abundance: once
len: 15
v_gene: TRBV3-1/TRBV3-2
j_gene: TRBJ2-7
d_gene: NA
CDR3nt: TGTGCCAGCAGCCAAGCTGGAGGGCTGTCCTACGAGCAGTACTTC
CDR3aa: CASSQAGGLSYEQYF

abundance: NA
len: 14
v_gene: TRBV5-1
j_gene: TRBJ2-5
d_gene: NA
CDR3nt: TGCGCCAGCACCCGCGGACTCGAACAAGAGACCCAGTACTTC
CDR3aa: CASTRGLEQETQYF

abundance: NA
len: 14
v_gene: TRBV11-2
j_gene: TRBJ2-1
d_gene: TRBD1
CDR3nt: TGTGCCAGCAGCGTGGACAGGGTAGTCAATGAGCAGTTCTTC
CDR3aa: CASSVDRVVNEQFF

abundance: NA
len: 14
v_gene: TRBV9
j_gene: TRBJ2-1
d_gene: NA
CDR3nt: TGTGCCAGCAGCCCAGGGTTTTCGAACAATGAGCAGTTCTTC
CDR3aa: CASSPGFSNNEQFF

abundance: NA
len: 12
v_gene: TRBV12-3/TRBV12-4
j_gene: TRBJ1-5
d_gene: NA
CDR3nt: TGTGCCAGCAGTTTAGTTCTAGGGCCCCAGCATTTT
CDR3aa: CASSLVLGPQHF

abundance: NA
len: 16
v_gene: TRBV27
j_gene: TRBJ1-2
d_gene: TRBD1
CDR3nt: TGTGCCACCGCACCTCCCGGGACAGCTAAGGGGGAGGGCTACACCTTC
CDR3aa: CATAPPGTAKGEGYTF

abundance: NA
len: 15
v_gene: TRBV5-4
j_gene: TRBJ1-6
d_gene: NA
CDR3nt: TGTGCCAGCAGCCTTTCGACAGCCAGTAATTCACCCCTCCACTTT
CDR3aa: CASSLSTASNSPLHF

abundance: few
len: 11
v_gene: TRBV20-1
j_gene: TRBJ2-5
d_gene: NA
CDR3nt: TGCAGTGGGGTCGAGGAAGAGACCCAGTACTTC
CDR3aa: CSGVEEETQYF

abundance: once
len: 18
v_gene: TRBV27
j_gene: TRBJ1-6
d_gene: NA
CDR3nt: TGTGCCAGCAGTCAAACGGGACTGTCGAGCTCCTATAATTCACCCCTCCACTTT
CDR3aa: CASSQTGLSSSYNSPLHF

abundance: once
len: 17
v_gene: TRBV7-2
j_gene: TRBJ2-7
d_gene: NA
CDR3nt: TGTGCCAGCAGCTTCAACACCCCGGAGGCAGGATCCTACGAGCAGTACTTC
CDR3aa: CASSFNTPEAGSYEQYF

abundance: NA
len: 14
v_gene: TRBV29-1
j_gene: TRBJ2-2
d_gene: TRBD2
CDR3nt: TGCAGCGTTGCTGGCGGGGGGTCTCCCGGGGAGCTGTTTTTT
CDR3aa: CSVAGGGSPGELFF

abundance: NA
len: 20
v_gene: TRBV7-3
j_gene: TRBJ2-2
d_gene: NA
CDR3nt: TGTGCCAGCAGCTTAACAAATCCCTTAAATATAGGACAGAACACCGGGGAGCTGTTTTTT
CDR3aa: CASSLTNPLNIGQNTGELFF

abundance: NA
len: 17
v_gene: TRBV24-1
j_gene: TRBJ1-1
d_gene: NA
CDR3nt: TGTGCCACCAGTGAGCTAGGGGAACGGGGAGGTGGCACTGAAGCTTTCTTT
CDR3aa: CATSELGERGGGTEAFF

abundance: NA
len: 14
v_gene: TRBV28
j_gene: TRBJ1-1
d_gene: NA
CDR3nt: TGTGCCCACGCGGCGGGCCTAATGAACACTGAAGCTTTCTTT
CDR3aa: CAHAAGLMNTEAFF

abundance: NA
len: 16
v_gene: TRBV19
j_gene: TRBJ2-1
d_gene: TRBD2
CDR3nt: TGTGCCAGTAGTATTATTATGGCGGGGGGCAACAATGAGCAGTTCTTC
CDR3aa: CASSIIMAGGNNEQFF

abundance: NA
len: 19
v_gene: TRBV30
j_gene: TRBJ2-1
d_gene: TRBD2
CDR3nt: TGTGCCTCTTACACAACGAGGACTAGCGGGGGGAGCTCCTACAATGAGCAGTTCTTC
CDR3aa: CASYTTRTSGGSSYNEQFF

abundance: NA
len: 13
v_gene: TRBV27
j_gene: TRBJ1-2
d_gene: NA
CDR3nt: TGTGCCAGCAGTCTGACGGGAGCCTATGGCTACACCTTC
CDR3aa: CASSLTGAYGYTF

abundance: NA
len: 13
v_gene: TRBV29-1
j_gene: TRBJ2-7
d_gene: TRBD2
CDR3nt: TGCAGCGCCGGGAGGGGGGGACTCAACGAGCAGTACTTC
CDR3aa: CSAGRGGLNEQYF

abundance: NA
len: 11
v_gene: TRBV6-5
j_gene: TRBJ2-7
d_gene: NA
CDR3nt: TGTGCCAGCATTCAGGGTTACGAGCAGTACTTC
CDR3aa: CASIQGYEQYF

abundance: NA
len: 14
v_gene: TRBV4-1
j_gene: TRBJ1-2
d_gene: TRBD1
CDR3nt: TGCGCCAGCAGCCGGATGACAGGGGACCATGGCTACACCTTC
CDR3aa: CASSRMTGDHGYTF

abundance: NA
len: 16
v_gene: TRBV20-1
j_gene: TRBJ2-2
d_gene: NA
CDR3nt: TGCAGTGCTAGTCAGCTCCCCCCCGGGGATCCCGGGGAGCTGTTTTTT
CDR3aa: CSASQLPPGDPGELFF

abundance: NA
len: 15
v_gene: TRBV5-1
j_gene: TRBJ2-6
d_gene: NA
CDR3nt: TGCGCCAGCGCGACAGCCCTCCCTGGGGCCAACGTCCTGACTTTC
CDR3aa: CASATALPGANVLTF

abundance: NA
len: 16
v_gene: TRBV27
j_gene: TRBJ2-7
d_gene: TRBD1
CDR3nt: TGTGCCAGCAGTTTCTCCCAGGGGGCGAAAACCTACGAGCAGTACTTC
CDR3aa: CASSFSQGAKTYEQYF

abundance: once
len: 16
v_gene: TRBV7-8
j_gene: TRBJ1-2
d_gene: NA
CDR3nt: TGTGCCAGCAGCTGGACACAAAGGGCCGACCACTATGGCTACACCTTC
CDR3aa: CASSWTQRADHYGYTF